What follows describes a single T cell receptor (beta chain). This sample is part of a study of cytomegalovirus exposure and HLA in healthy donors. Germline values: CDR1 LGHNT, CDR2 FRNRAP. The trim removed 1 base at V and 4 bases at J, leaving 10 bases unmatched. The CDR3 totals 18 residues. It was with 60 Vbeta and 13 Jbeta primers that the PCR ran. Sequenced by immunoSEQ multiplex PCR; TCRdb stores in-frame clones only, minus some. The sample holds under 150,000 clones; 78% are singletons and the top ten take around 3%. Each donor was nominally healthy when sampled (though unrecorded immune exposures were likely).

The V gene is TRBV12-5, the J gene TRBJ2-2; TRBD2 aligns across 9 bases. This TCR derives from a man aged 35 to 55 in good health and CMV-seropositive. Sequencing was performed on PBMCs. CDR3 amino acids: CASGLGVSGRGFTGELFF. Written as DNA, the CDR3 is TGTGCTAGTGGTTTGGGCGTTAGCGGGAGAGGGTTCACCGGGGAGCTGTTTTTT.